This TCR beta chain was sequenced in a study of blood T cell repertoires in COVID-19. Study-wide context: PBMCs, B-cell-depleted T cells, or T cells provided the cDNA or gDNA that made up the material.

Germline V gene lookup returns CDR1 MGHRA and CDR2 YSYEKL. The CDR3 runs to 16 residues. The V gene end was trimmed by 1 base and the J gene end by 4 bases; junction bases not matched to a gene: 2. Assay: immunoSEQ multiplex PCR; the TCRdb copy retains only in-frame clones and omits some. Seen here are 300,000 to 450,000 clones, about nine tenths observed once, and the top ten hold approximately 1%. Recruits, aged roughly 18 to 90 years, lived in 25 or so US areas. Cohort allocation depended upon clinical history that participants reported. The clonotype was recovered from a woman between 25 and 40 years old who had been exposed to COVID-19. Input material: PBMCs or T cells enriched from blood (not recorded which). This rearrangement joins TRBV4-1 to TRBJ2-1, with 12 bases matching TRBD2. The DNA for the CDR3 is TGCGCCAGCAGCCAAGCCGGGACTAGCGGGTACAATGAGCAGTTCTTC. It codes for CASSQAGTSGYNEQFF.